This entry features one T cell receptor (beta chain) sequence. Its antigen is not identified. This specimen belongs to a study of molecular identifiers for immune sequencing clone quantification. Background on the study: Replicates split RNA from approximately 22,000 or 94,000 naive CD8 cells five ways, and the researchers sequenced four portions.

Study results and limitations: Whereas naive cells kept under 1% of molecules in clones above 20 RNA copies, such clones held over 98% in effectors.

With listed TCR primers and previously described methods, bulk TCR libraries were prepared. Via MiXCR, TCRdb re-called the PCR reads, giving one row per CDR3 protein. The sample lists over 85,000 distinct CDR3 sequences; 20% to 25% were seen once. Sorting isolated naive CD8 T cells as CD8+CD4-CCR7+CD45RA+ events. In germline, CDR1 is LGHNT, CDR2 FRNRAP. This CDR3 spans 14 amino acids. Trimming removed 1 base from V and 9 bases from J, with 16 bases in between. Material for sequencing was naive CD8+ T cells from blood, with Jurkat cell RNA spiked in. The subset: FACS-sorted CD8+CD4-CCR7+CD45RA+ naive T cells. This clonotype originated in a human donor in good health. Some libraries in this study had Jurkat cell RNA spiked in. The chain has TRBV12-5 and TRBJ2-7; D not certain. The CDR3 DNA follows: TGTGCTAGTGGTTTGGCTCTCCCCGGGTTGGGGCAGTACTTC. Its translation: CASGLALPGLGQYF.